Only a few counts were recorded for the clone carrying this T cell receptor (beta chain). The antigen is unknown. Sequenced by immunoSEQ multiplex PCR; TCRdb stores in-frame clones only, minus some. In the table there are about 100,000 clones, around nine tenths of which are singletons. This sample was included in a study of identifying expanded T cells in peripheral blood. Deletions cut 0 bases from V and 2 bases from J, with 13 bases between. Per germline, CDR1 MGHRA and CDR2 YSYEKL. The CDR3 runs 16 residues. During the collection period, no donor immune events like infections were recorded. Study-wide points: Technical replicates showed approximately 1.2 changed clones; around 2 weeks 15 to 20; four weeks 19. Across healthy donors, higher total template counts meant significantly greater approximately two-week count variance.

The sample comprised blood. The clonotype comes from a person aged 18 to 75 in good health. The chain carries TRBV4-1 and TRBJ1-1; D not certain. The CDR3 DNA sequence: TGCGCCAGCAGCCAAGATCGGCGACCCAAAAACACTGAAGCTTTCTTT. It yields the protein CASSQDRRPKNTEAFF.